This T cell receptor beta chain came from a study of shared clonotypes between healthy human individuals. General study results and limits: Naive subsets generally had larger estimated richness than memory subsets. Clonotype sharing among donors likely depends on sequencing depth.

The CDR3 is made up of 16 amino acids. CDR1 is LNHDA and CDR2 is SQIVND in the germline V gene (reference sequence). With V trimmed by 5 bases and J by 6 bases, 13 bases remained unmatched. Sequencing was performed with immunoSEQ multiplex PCR; in TCRdb, only in-frame clones are kept and a portion is missing. Among approximately 1,000,000 clones listed, 60% to 85% were seen once. Regarding this clone: Its antigen is not identified.

This chain connects TRBV19 to TRBJ1-5; 7 bases align to TRBD1. The receptor was isolated from a man younger than 35 in good health. Some clones in this sample may be carry-over from other donors' samples. Specimen: memory CD4+ T cells from PBMCs. The subset: CD45RA-negative fraction. In DNA, the CDR3 is TGTGCCAGTAGTGCTGATCAGACAGGGCGGTTTCAGCCCCAGCATTTT. Encoded protein: CASSADQTGRFQPQHF.